These 20 T cell receptor beta chains originate from one sample sequenced in a study of graft-versus-host responses after intestinal transplantation. Sequencing was performed with immunoSEQ multiplex PCR; in TCRdb, only in-frame clones are kept and a portion is missing. The sample lists tens of thousands of clones, roughly 80% seen once, with roughly 3.4% in the top ten. Sequencing used PBMCs, obtained 1,000 to 1,300 days after transplant. The receptors derive from a human patient who received an intestinal transplant, so some T cells may come from the graft donor.

This chain connects TRBV6-1 to TRBJ1-4; D remains unclear. This CDR3 is 15 amino acids long. V dropped 4 bases and J dropped 0 bases, with 9 bases sitting between them. CDR1 is MNHNS, CDR2 SASEGT, per germline. As DNA, the CDR3 is TGTGCCAGCAGTGGGCAGGTTTCAACTAATGAAAAACTGTTTTTT. This gives the protein CASSGQVSTNEKLFF.

J is TRBJ2-1 and V is TRBV19; maybe TRBD1 (6 bases). The CDR3 consists of 13 residues. V was clipped by 5 bases and J by 3 bases, with 8 bases between them. Germline V gene data show CDR1 as LNHDA and CDR2 as SQIVND (reference sequence). CDR3 sequence (DNA): TGTGCCAGTAGTCCGGACAGCTACAATGAGCAGTTCTTC. Amino acid sequence: CASSPDSYNEQFF.

The chain recombines TRBV5-6 with TRBJ1-1; D unresolved. V gave up 3 bases and J gave up 0 bases, with 6 bases separating them. The CDR3 sequence is 13 residues long. Germline CDR1 is SGHDT and CDR2 is YYEEEE. Written as DNA, the CDR3 is TGTGCCAGCAGCTCCGCTATGAACACTGAAGCTTTCTTT. It is translated as CASSSAMNTEAFF. The complete variable domain, with remaining parts taken from reference TRBV5-6 and TRBJ1-1, reads DAGVTQSPTHLIKTRGQQVTLRCSPKSGHDTVSWYQQALGQGPQFIFQYYEEEERQRGNFPDRFSGHQFPNYSSELNVNALLLGDSALYLCASSSAMNTEAFFGQGTRLTVV.

The CDR3 here is CASSSRDSLFGNTIYF. The CDR3 coding sequence is TGTGCCAGCAGCTCGAGGGACAGCCTCTTCGGAAACACCATATATTTT. This chain uses TRBV9 with TRBJ1-3; TRBD1 agrees at 7 bases. The CDR3 extends over 16 amino acids. Germline CDR1 and CDR2: SGDLS and YYNGEE. With V trimmed by 4 bases and J by 4 bases, 11 bases remained unmatched.

This sequence joins TRBV6-6 and TRBJ2-1; the D gene is possibly TRBD2 (5 bases). The CDR3 has 14 amino acids. V was trimmed by 4 bases and J by 7 bases, leaving 14 bases between them. The germline V gene encodes CDR1 MNHNY and CDR2 SVGAGI (reference sequence). Written as DNA, the CDR3 is TGTGCCAGCAGTTTAAACGGGGAGAATAATGAGCAGTTCTTC. Translation gives CASSLNGENNEQFF.

This clone has a single count. The chain recombines TRBV7-3 with TRBJ1-1; D is unclear. CDR1 is SGHTA, CDR2 FQGTGA, per germline. The CDR3 is 12 amino acids. V was shortened by 2 bases and J by 6 bases, with 7 bases between the two germline ends. The CDR3 loop reads CASSLEAPEAFF. CDR3 nucleotides: TGTGCCAGCAGCTTAGAGGCGCCTGAAGCTTTCTTT. Full variable domain (missing parts from reference TRBV7-3 and TRBJ1-1): GAGVSQTPSNKVTEKGKYVELRCDPISGHTALYWYRQSLGQGPEFLIYFQGTGAADDSGLPNDRFFAVRPEGSVSTLKIQRTERGDSAVYLCASSLEAPEAFFGQGTRLTVV.

This clone was seen only a few times. This chain joins TRBV4-1 and TRBJ1-2, with unresolved D. V dropped 1 base and J dropped 8 bases, with 20 bases sitting between them. This CDR3 contains 16 residues. Germline CDR1 and CDR2: MGHRA and YSYEKL. The CDR3 loop reads CASSQGPLGVPWGYTF. CDR3 coding DNA: TGCGCCAGCAGCCAAGGTCCCCTCGGAGTTCCATGGGGCTACACCTTC.

The V call is TRBV2, the J call TRBJ1-2; TRBD1 matches 10 bases. This CDR3 region has 15 residues. The germline CDR1 and CDR2 sequences are SNHLY and FYNNEI. The V segment lost 4 bases and the J segment 5 bases; nucleotides outside the gene matches: 7. CDR3 in DNA: TGTGCCAGCAGTGCCCCGGGACAGGGGCGGTATGGCTACACCTTC. It yields the protein CASSAPGQGRYGYTF.

The chain is built from TRBV18 and TRBJ2-7; the D gene is possibly TRBD2 (5 bases). Germline V CDR1 and CDR2: KGHSH, LQKENI. This CDR3 comprises 13 residues. Trimming took off 3 bases at V and 1 base at J, with 7 bases between the two ends. Here the CDR3 reads CASSPEVSYEQYF. DNA of the CDR3: TGTGCCAGCTCACCGGAGGTTTCCTACGAGCAGTACTTC.

The genes are TRBV6-4 and TRBJ2-1, with 7 bases aligning to TRBD2. The CDR3 runs to 13 residues. The junction had 4 bases not matched to a gene; V was cut back by 6 bases and J by 5 bases. CDR1 MRHNA and CDR2 SNTAGT come from the germline V gene. The CDR3 protein is CASSETSHNEQFF. DNA for the CDR3: TGTGCCAGCAGCGAGACTAGCCACAATGAGCAGTTCTTC.

The J gene is TRBJ2-7, the V gene TRBV7-3; possibly TRBD1 for D (6 bases). Germline CDR1 is SGHTA and CDR2 is FQGTGA. CDR3 length equals 15 residues. Trimming left V 1 base short and J 5 bases short, with 15 bases between. This CDR3 is CASSLNAGDRDEQYF. Here the CDR3 DNA reads TGTGCCAGCAGCTTAAACGCAGGGGATAGGGACGAGCAGTACTTC.

The chain combines TRBV6-5 with TRBJ2-7; D gene unclear. The V and J ends lost 1 base and 6 bases respectively, with 7 bases between them. The length of the CDR3 is 12 residues. The V gene's germline CDR1 is MNHEY and CDR2 SVGAGI. Here the CDR3 DNA reads TGTGCCAGCAGTTACTTCTCCGGCGAGCAGTACTTC. It codes for CASSYFSGEQYF.

The CDR3 nucleotides read TGTGCCAGCAGCCCCCAAGAGGGCGTCTACGAGCAGTACTTC. Its protein is CASSPQEGVYEQYF. This chain connects TRBV27 to TRBJ2-7; perhaps TRBD2 as D (5 bases). V lost 6 bases and J lost 3, with 15 bases in between. Germline V gene lookup returns CDR1 MNHEY and CDR2 SMNVEV (reference sequence). CDR3 length: 14 residues.

This clone was recorded a few times. The V gene is TRBV27, the J gene TRBJ2-7; the D gene is possibly TRBD1 (6 bases). The CDR3 is 13 amino acids. Between the trimmed V and J ends, which lost 8 bases and 2 bases, there was a span of 13 bases. Looked up from germline, CDR1 is MNHEY and CDR2 is SMNVEV (reference sequence). Written as DNA, the CDR3 is TGTGCCAGCGTCGACAGGAACACCTACGAGCAGTACTTC. It codes for CASVDRNTYEQYF.

This clone was observed a single time. The chain links TRBV14 to TRBJ1-6; possible D gene TRBD1, 5 bases. The CDR3 loop spans 16 amino acids. Germline CDR1 is SGHDN and CDR2 is FVKESK. The germline V and J ends were trimmed by 5 bases and 7 bases, with 18 bases remaining between them. Written as DNA, the CDR3 is TGTGCCAGCAGCATTATGGGGCCTCTGAGGAATTCACCCCTCCACTTT. Its protein product is CASSIMGPLRNSPLHF.

The chain uses TRBV15 and TRBJ1-4, with 7 bases identical to TRBD1. Germline-derived CDR1 and CDR2 are LNHNV and YYDKDF (reference sequence). CDR3 length: 16 amino acids. With 0 bases clipped from V and 6 bases from J, the junction kept 7 bases outside the gene matches. CDR3 loop: CATSRDRQGGDEKLFF. In DNA, the CDR3 is TGTGCCACCAGCAGAGATCGACAGGGAGGAGATGAAAAACTGTTTTTT.

This chain connects TRBV6-1 to TRBJ2-7; TRBD2 agrees at 9 bases. The CDR3 spans 13 residues. The germline V gene has CDR1 MNHNS and CDR2 SASEGT. The junction had 2 bases not matched to a gene; V was cut back by 5 bases and J by 3 bases. The CDR3 sequence: CASSLSGSYEQYF. CDR3 in DNA: TGTGCCAGCAGTCTTAGCGGGAGCTACGAGCAGTACTTC.

This chain connects TRBV6-5 to TRBJ2-2; D perhaps matches TRBD1 (6 bases). Trimming took 2 bases from V and 5 from J, leaving 15 bases between them. Germline CDR1 MNHEY, CDR2 SVGAGI. The CDR3 totals 16 residues. CDR3 sequence reads: CASSYRATGWTGELFF. The DNA of the CDR3 is TGTGCCAGCAGTTACAGGGCTACAGGGTGGACCGGGGAGCTGTTTTTT.

The chain recombines TRBV28 with TRBJ2-1; D is undetermined. The germline gives CDR1 MDHEN, CDR2 SYDVKM. This CDR3 region has 12 residues. V gave up 4 bases and J gave up 3 bases, with 4 bases separating them. CDR3 bases: TGTGCCAGCAGTTCTCGCTACAATGAGCAGTTCTTC. This sequence encodes CASSSRYNEQFF. The whole variable domain, filled in from reference TRBV28 and TRBJ2-1, reads DVKVTQSSRYLVKRTGEKVFLECVQDMDHENMFWYRQDPGLGLRLIYFSYDVKMKEKGDIPEGYSVSREKKERFSLILESASTNQTSMYLCASSSRYNEQFFGPGTRLTVL.

The chain uses TRBV19 and TRBJ2-7, with D tentatively TRBD2 (6 bases). Germline CDR1 reads LNHDA; CDR2 reads SQIVND (reference sequence). The V end was cut by 11 bases, the J end by 4 bases, with 15 bases between. The CDR3 contains 12 residues. CDR3 DNA: TGTGCCTTACGACTAGAATGGTACGAGCAGTACTTC. The encoded protein is CALRLEWYEQYF.